This TCR beta chain emerged from a study of T cells in women clearing cervical HPV infection. The method was immunoSEQ multiplex PCR; TCRdb's version includes in-frame clones alone and lacks a portion of them. The table for this sample gives approximately 18,000 clones. Germline values: CDR1 LNHDA, CDR2 SQIVND (reference sequence). The CDR3 loop spans 15 amino acids. To note about this clone: The read ends 3 residues before the CDR3 terminus; that terminus is restored from the germline J gene.

This receptor was identified in a woman between 18 and 69 years old with a cervical HPV16 infection that either progressed to CIN3+ or cleared (not recorded which). The source material was blood buffy coat. The chain has TRBV19 and TRBJ1-2; tentative D call: TRBD1 (5 bases). The covered CDR3 bases are TGTGCCAGTAGTACGTCCGGGACTGCCTCCTACGAC. This codes for CASSTSGTASYD. In full, the CDR3 is CASSTSGTASYDYTF.